The T cell receptor (beta chain) under discussion was sequenced for a study of OX40 agonist ivuxolimab in advanced cancers. For the study at large: Ivuxolimab is a fully human IgG2 antibody that activates OX40 (CD134). Each dose-escalation patient presented with hepatocellular carcinoma, melanoma, renal cell or head and neck cancer. Study-wide findings and caveats: On average, CD8+ T cells showed a greater number of expanded clones than CD4+. Which antigen the expanded peripheral T cells recognized is unknown.

Generated by immunoSEQ multiplex PCR, the TCRdb table keeps only in-frame clones and is missing some. The sample lists roughly 80,000 clones; under 90% were seen once. On this clone itself: Its antigen is still unknown.

Sequenced material: CD4+ or CD8+ T cells sorted from blood, taken in a trial of the OX40 agonist ivuxolimab. This sequence originates from an adult with an advanced solid tumor such as melanoma, head and neck, liver or kidney cancer.

The CDR3 loop is CASSLVGGGETQYF. As DNA, the CDR3 is TGTGCCAGCAGCTTGGTCGGGGGTGGCGAGACCCAGTACTTC. The chain couples TRBV5-8 to TRBJ2-5; D is possibly TRBD2 (6 bases). The V gene lost 0 bases and the J gene lost 5 bases, with 11 bases spanning the gap. Germline V gene sequence: CDR1 SGHTS, CDR2 YDEGEE. The CDR3 runs to 14 residues.